Described below is a single T cell receptor beta chain sequence and its context. What it binds is not known. Healthy bone marrow donors supplied every sample. These data originate in a study of cytomegalovirus exposure and HLA in healthy donors. On the study more broadly: Early on, a data release was issued that held 85 million to 95 million unique TCRs from HLA-typed donors.

Researchers ran the PCR with 60 Vbeta and 13 Jbeta primers. Assay used: immunoSEQ multiplex PCR; TCRdb lists only in-frame clones, some missing. The sample yields fewer than 250,000 clones, over 65% seen once. The study, taken as a whole, reports: In terms of immune exposure information, only CMV serostatus was available. In vitro, three CMV-associated chains proved specific for CMV antigens.

V gave up 0 bases and J gave up 1 base, with 6 bases separating them. CDR1 MNHEY and CDR2 SVGAGI come from the germline V gene. There are 15 residues in the CDR3. The chain couples TRBV6-5 to TRBJ2-2, with D maybe TRBD1 (6 bases). The TCR comes from a man between 40 and 49 years old in good health and CMV-seronegative. Sequencing used PBMCs. The CDR3 region has the DNA TGTGCCAGCAGTTACTCGACAGGGAACACCGGGGAGCTGTTTTTT. Protein: CASSYSTGNTGELFF.